The 20 T cell receptor beta chains in this list originate from one sample, sequenced in a study of blood T cell repertoires in COVID-19. The method was immunoSEQ multiplex PCR; TCRdb's version includes in-frame clones alone and lacks a portion of them. The data show around 76,000 clones, approximately 90% seen once. Sample: peripheral blood. The receptors were gathered from a man between 60 and 75 years old with acute or convalescent COVID-19.

This rearrangement joins TRBV20-1 to TRBJ2-7; TRBD2 matches 11 bases. The CDR3 runs to 15 residues. The germline V gene has CDR1 DFQATT and CDR2 SNEGSKA (reference sequence). J lost 0 bases, V lost 3 bases, and 4 bases had no gene match. The CDR3 loop is CSASPLAGGSYEQYF. The CDR3 DNA is TGCAGTGCTAGTCCTCTAGCGGGGGGCTCCTACGAGCAGTACTTC.

This clone was observed a few times. V and J are TRBV6-6 and TRBJ1-5; D remains ambiguous. V was clipped by 2 bases and J by 1 base, with 6 bases between them. Germline V gene data show CDR1 as MNHNY and CDR2 as SVGAGI (reference sequence). The CDR3 covers 14 residues. The CDR3 protein is CASSYRGSNQPQHF. The DNA of the CDR3 is TGTGCCAGCAGTTACCGGGGAAGCAATCAGCCCCAGCATTTT.

This chain uses TRBV21-1 with TRBJ1-1; TRBD1 was called by the table and not checked on the DNA. TRBV21-1 corresponds to a pseudogene. This CDR3 is 14 amino acids long. This chain's CDR3 is CASSKDRGNTEAFF. The CDR3 DNA sequence: TGTGCCAGCAGCAAAGACAGGGGAAACACTGAAGCTTTCTTT.

CDR3 sequence: CAWMGPGHNEKLFF. CDR3 sequence (DNA): TGTGCCTGGATGGGGCCAGGACATAATGAAAAACTGTTTTTT. This sequence joins TRBV30 and TRBJ1-4, with D possibly matching TRBD1 (5 bases). From germline, CDR1 is GTSNPN and CDR2 SVGIG (reference sequence). Trimming removed 4 bases from V and 4 bases from J, with 13 bases in between. This CDR3 has 14 amino acids.

The chain is built from TRBV6-5 and TRBJ1-2; maybe TRBD1 (6 bases). V was shortened by 6 bases and J by 2 bases, with 7 bases between the two germline ends. This CDR3 has 12 amino acids. CDR1 MNHEY and CDR2 SVGAGI come from the germline V gene. CDR3 nucleotides: TGTGCCAGCAGACAGGGAAACTATGGCTACACCTTC. It codes for CASRQGNYGYTF.

The V gene is TRBV10-1, the J gene TRBJ2-1; 8 nucleotides align to TRBD2. The junction had 12 bases not matched to a gene; V was cut back by 6 bases and J by 8 bases. The V gene's germline CDR1 is WNHNN and CDR2 SYGVQD (reference sequence). CDR3 length: 15 residues. This CDR3 is CASRARGAMYYEQFF. The CDR3 DNA is TGCGCCAGCAGGGCGCGGGGGGCCATGTACTATGAGCAGTTCTTC.

The chain combines TRBV5-4 with TRBJ1-6; tentative D call: TRBD1 (6 bases). Deletions cut 1 base from V and 7 bases from J, with 6 bases between. The CDR3 covers 13 residues. CDR1 SGHNT and CDR2 YYREEE come from the germline V gene (reference sequence). The CDR3 loop is CASSLQGNSPLHF. CDR3 coding DNA: TGTGCCAGCAGCTTGCAGGGGAATTCACCCCTCCACTTT.

The V call is TRBV10-2, the J call TRBJ2-7; possibly TRBD1 for D (5 bases). The CDR3 is 12 amino acids. The germline V gene encodes CDR1 WSHSY and CDR2 SAAADI. V lost 8 bases and J 5 bases, leaving 13 bases between the germline ends. The CDR3 DNA is TGCGCCAGCCGACAGTGGGAAAACGAGCAGTACTTC. Translated, it gives CASRQWENEQYF.

The genes are TRBV30 and TRBJ1-6; D is possibly TRBD1 (5 bases). Germline CDR1 reads GTSNPN; CDR2 reads SVGIG (reference sequence). The CDR3 contains 13 residues. Trimming cost V 7 bases and J 7 bases, with 14 bases left between them. The CDR3 sequence is CAYAGVSNSPLHF. The CDR3 coding sequence is TGTGCCTACGCGGGGGTTTCGAATTCACCCCTCCACTTT.

The chain links TRBV19 to TRBJ1-3; TRBD1 might be the D (5 bases). The CDR3 extends over 14 amino acids. Germline V gene data show CDR1 as LNHDA and CDR2 as SQIVND (reference sequence). V shed 3 bases and J shed 3 bases, with 9 bases lying between them. In nucleotides, the CDR3 is TGTGCCAGTAGTATGGGGGGATTTGGAAACACCATATATTTT. Translation: CASSMGGFGNTIYF. Supplemented by reference TRBV19 and TRBJ1-3, the full variable domain reads DGGITQSPKYLFRKEGQNVTLSCEQNLNHDAMYWYRQDPGQGLRLIYYSQIVNDFQKGDIAEGYSVSREKKESFPLTVTSAQKNPTAFYLCASSMGGFGNTIYFGEGSWLTVV.

The V and J genes are TRBV15 and TRBJ2-3; 7 nucleotides line up with TRBD2. Germline V gene sequence: CDR1 LNHNV, CDR2 YYDKDF (reference sequence). The ends lost 0 bases at V and 4 bases at J; junction bases unmatched: 1. This CDR3 comprises 14 residues. CDR3: CATSREAGADTQYF. The DNA of the CDR3 is TGTGCCACCAGCAGAGAGGCGGGAGCAGATACGCAGTATTTT.

V gene TRBV5-6 combines with J gene TRBJ2-2; tentatively, D is TRBD2 (6 bases). Germline CDR1 is SGHDT and CDR2 is YYEEEE. The V end was cut by 0 bases, the J end by 8 bases, with 20 bases between. This CDR3 is 17 amino acids long. The CDR3 coding sequence is TGTGCCAGCAGCTTGGGGGAGGTGAGGTTGACGAAGGGGGAGCTGTTTTTT. The encoded protein is CASSLGEVRLTKGELFF.

The rearrangement uses TRBV7-9 and TRBJ2-7; possible D gene TRBD1, 5 bases. The CDR3 loop spans 12 amino acids. Germline loops: CDR1 SEHNR, CDR2 FQNEAQ (reference sequence). V was clipped by 2 bases and J by 3 bases, with 5 bases between them. CDR3 sequence (DNA): TGTGCCAGCAGCTTAAGGGGCTACGAGCAGTACTTC. It yields the protein CASSLRGYEQYF.

The V call is TRBV12-3 or TRBV12-4, the J call TRBJ1-2; TRBD1 agrees at 8 bases. With V trimmed by 5 bases and J by 6 bases, 5 bases remained unmatched. This CDR3 is built from 13 residues. CDR3 nucleotide sequence: TGTGCCAGCAGTAGGACAGGGAAAAATGGCTACACCTTC. Residues: CASSRTGKNGYTF.

This clone was counted once. The gene calls are TRBV5-4 and TRBJ1-2; 7 nucleotides align to TRBD1. CDR3 length: 14 residues. Trimming removed 0 bases from V and 8 bases from J; junction bases left unmatched: 7. The germline CDR1 and CDR2 sequences are SGHNT and YYREEE (reference sequence). In DNA form, the CDR3 reads TGTGCCAGCAGCTTGGTCGGAACAGGGGAAGGCTACACCTTC. This translates into CASSLVGTGEGYTF.

This chain links TRBV19 with TRBJ1-3, with 7 nucleotides matching TRBD1. The CDR3 loop spans 14 amino acids. The V and J ends lost 6 bases and 3 bases, in that order; junction bases with no gene match: 5. Germline CDR1 LNHDA, CDR2 SQIVND (reference sequence). CDR3 in DNA: TGTGCCAGTAGACCTGACAGGGTTGGAAACACCATATATTTT. It encodes CASRPDRVGNTIYF.

Points on this clone: At one boundary the junction diverges from the germline segment, which might be a read error. The V and J genes are TRBV3-1 (or the pseudogene TRBV3-2) and TRBJ1-2; 8 nucleotides agree with TRBD1. This CDR3 has 13 residues. The germline V gene encodes CDR1 LGHDT and CDR2 YNNKEL (reference sequence). Here the CDR3 reads CASSQLGTGTLSF. The CDR3 nucleotides read TGTGCCAGCAGCCAGCTCGGGACAGGTACTCTCTCCTTC.

The rearrangement joins TRBV10-3 to TRBJ2-3; 9 nucleotides align to TRBD1. CDR3 length: 16 amino acids. Germline CDR1 ENHRY, CDR2 SYGVKD. The J segment lost 2 bases and the V segment lost 6 bases, leaving 9 bases of the junction unmatched. CDR3 nucleotide sequence: TGTGCCATCAGCAGGGACAGGGAAGAGGACACAGATACGCAGTATTTT. This sequence encodes CAISRDREEDTDTQYF.

The chain couples TRBV9 to TRBJ2-1, with 8 bases identical to TRBD2. The CDR3 length is 14 residues. With V trimmed by 0 bases and J by 7 bases, 3 bases remained unmatched. Germline lookup yields CDR1 SGDLS and CDR2 YYNGEE. The CDR3 protein is CASSVDGTRNEQFF. The CDR3 DNA reads TGTGCCAGCAGCGTAGATGGGACTAGGAATGAGCAGTTCTTC.

The chain joins TRBV7-3 to TRBJ2-6, with D unresolved. V lost 11 bases and J lost 3, with 14 bases in between. This CDR3 has 14 residues. Germline CDR1 is SGHTA and CDR2 is FQGTGA. The CDR3 sequence: CAVGWSGGANVLTF. The DNA for the CDR3 is TGTGCCGTCGGGTGGTCTGGTGGGGCCAACGTCCTGACTTTC.